The rows below give T cell receptor beta chains drawn from one sample of a study of CXCR3-negative and CXCR3-positive naive CD8 T cells. Using the 5' RACE reads, TCRdb records one entry per CDR3 protein without DNA. This repertoire includes 70,000 to 100,000 distinct CDR3 sequences. Sequenced: naive CXCR3- CD8+ T cells from blood. All receptors derive from a human donor in good health. Some clones in this sample may be carry-over from other donors' samples. CDR3s include the opening cysteine and the closing phenylalanine or tryptophan. Size is stated for part of the rows, as once, few or many counts, or as a class when the clone is expanded.

V gene,clone size,J gene,CDR3 length,CDR3 protein
TRBV4-3,NA,TRBJ1-1,17,CASSARTLAGVATEAFF
TRBV7-2,NA,TRBJ2-7,16,CASSQGGAFPMYEQYF
TRBV29-1,NA,TRBJ1-1,13,CSGGTGPYAEAFF
TRBV29-1,NA,TRBJ2-2,12,CSVDTDTGELFF
TRBV12-3/TRBV12-4,NA,TRBJ2-3,11,CASSFQDTQYF
TRBV11-2,NA,TRBJ2-7,13,CASSLEFGSVQYF
TRBV28,NA,TRBJ2-7,16,CASSSPITNRDYKQYF
TRBV28,NA,TRBJ1-5,15,CASSPTGRINQPQHF
TRBV7-2,NA,TRBJ1-3,16,CASSSVGGASGNTIYF
TRBV12-3/TRBV12-4,NA,TRBJ2-1,15,CATKGGMGSYNEQFF
TRBV24-1,NA,TRBJ2-1,13,CATSDGRQIEQFF
TRBV6-2/TRBV6-3,NA,TRBJ2-2,17,CASSYDRALGNTGELFF
TRBV15,NA,TRBJ2-2,15,CATRSSGANTGELFF
TRBV21-1,NA,TRBJ1-6,16,CASSSTTAVPNSPLHF
TRBV5-1,medium-sized,TRBJ2-3,19,CASSSQRLSPWGAPDTQYF
TRBV3-1,NA,TRBJ1-2,15,CASSHPTETNYGYTF
TRBV12-3/TRBV12-4,NA,TRBJ1-4,14,CASSFSTTNEKLFF
TRBV7-2,NA,TRBJ2-1,15,CASSLPGVIYNEQFF
TRBV4-3,NA,TRBJ2-1,16,CASSQETQGAYNEQFF
TRBV4-3,NA,TRBJ2-7,15,CASSQDPGQGSEQYF
TRBV5-5,NA,TRBJ2-7,15,CASSLESSGTYEQYF
TRBV5-6,NA,TRBJ2-3,11,CASSFADTQYF
TRBV29-1,NA,TRBJ2-3,16,CSVEGDRLKLVDTQYF
TRBV7-9,NA,TRBJ2-1,14,CASSDLGTSHEQFF
TRBV7-2,NA,TRBJ1-5,14,CASSWEVVNQPQHF
TRBV7-8,NA,TRBJ2-2,13,CASSFIGSRELFF
TRBV29-1,NA,TRBJ1-2,12,CSVEADPYGYTF
TRBV5-5,NA,TRBJ2-7,15,CASSLAYLSGDEQYF
TRBV9,NA,TRBJ2-1,15,CASSVAGKSINEQFF
TRBV14,NA,TRBJ2-1,14,CASSQEGDRDRPFF
TRBV29-1,NA,TRBJ2-3,13,CSVPWGGPDTQYF
TRBV29-1,NA,TRBJ2-3,16,CSVEDLEDSLVDTQYF
TRBV29-1,NA,TRBJ2-3,17,CSVEVGLEEGASDTQYF
TRBV7-9,NA,TRBJ2-7,13,CASSPRDSFEQYF
TRBV4-3,NA,TRBJ2-7,15,CASSQGGHSSYEQYF
TRBV6-6,NA,TRBJ2-7,15,CASSYDGGASYEQYF
TRBV21-1,NA,TRBJ1-1,14,CASSKGSGYTEAFF
TRBV5-1,NA,TRBJ2-4,17,CASSWTSGSASKNIQYF
TRBV28,NA,TRBJ2-1,15,CASSFSLAGVYEQFF
TRBV28,NA,TRBJ1-1,15,CASSFSLSGNTEAFF
TRBV28,NA,TRBJ2-5,14,CASSPARGEETQYF
TRBV27,NA,TRBJ2-3,15,CASSVDREGTDTQYF
TRBV20-1,NA,TRBJ2-7,14,CSASWGQGTYEQYF
TRBV29-1,NA,TRBJ2-5,13,CSVGKQIQETQYF
TRBV6-2/TRBV6-3,NA,TRBJ2-7,14,CASSYFGGTYEQYF
TRBV27,NA,TRBJ2-7,15,CASSFLGTLGYEQYF
TRBV11-2,NA,TRBJ2-2,13,CASSLQGTGELFF
TRBV29-1,NA,TRBJ2-2,13,CSVGPPGTGELFF
TRBV5-1,NA,TRBJ2-3,17,CASSLDLAGGNTDTQYF